The clone carrying this T cell receptor (beta chain) was recorded many times. Its antigen is unidentified. By 5'RACE template switching, TCR cDNA was produced, with a universal primer site and UMIs added in the process. Each CDR3 protein gets one entry after TCRdb re-called the 5' RACE reads with MiXCR. The sample holds 200,000 to 250,000 distinct CDR3 sequences, approximately 3% seen once. The data were taken from a study of T cells after yellow fever vaccination. Study-level results: Boosting was followed by the reappearance of most primary-vaccination clones (approximately 95% CD4, around 90% CD8). The secondary response was weaker, and its peak arrived faster, on day 5 versus 15.

Germline V CDR1 and CDR2: SNHLY, FYNNEI. The length of the CDR3 is 13 residues. Trimming shortened V by 1 base and J by 7 bases, and 10 bases separated the two germline ends. The V gene is TRBV2, the J gene TRBJ2-5; no definite D call. The source of this sequence is a man aged 18 to 35 who received the YFV17D yellow fever vaccine. Sequences were derived from CD4+ T cells sorted from PBMCs, sampled 10 days after the yellow fever booster vaccination. The CDR3 reads CASSEEPWGTQYF. Here the CDR3 DNA reads TGTGCCAGCAGTGAAGAGCCCTGGGGGACCCAGTACTTC.